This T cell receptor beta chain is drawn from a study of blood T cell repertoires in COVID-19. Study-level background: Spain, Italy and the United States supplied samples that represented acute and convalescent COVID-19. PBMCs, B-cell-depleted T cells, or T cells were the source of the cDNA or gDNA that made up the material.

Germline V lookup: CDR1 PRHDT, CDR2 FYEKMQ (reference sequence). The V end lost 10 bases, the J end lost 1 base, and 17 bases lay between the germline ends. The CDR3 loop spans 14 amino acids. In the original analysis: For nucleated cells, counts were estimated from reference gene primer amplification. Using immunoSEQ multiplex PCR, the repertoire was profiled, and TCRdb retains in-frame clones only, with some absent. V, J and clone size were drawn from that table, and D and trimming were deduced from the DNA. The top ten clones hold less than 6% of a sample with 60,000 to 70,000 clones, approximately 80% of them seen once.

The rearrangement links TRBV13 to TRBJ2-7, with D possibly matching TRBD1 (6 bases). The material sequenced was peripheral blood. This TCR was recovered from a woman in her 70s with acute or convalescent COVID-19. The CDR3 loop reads CATIKFGQSYEQYF. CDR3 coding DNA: TGTGCCACCATTAAATTCGGACAGTCCTACGAGCAGTACTTC. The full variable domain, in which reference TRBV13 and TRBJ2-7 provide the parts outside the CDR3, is AAGVIQSPRHLIKEKRETATLKCYPIPRHDTVYWYQQGPGQDPQFLISFYEKMQSDKGSIPDRFSAQQFSDYHSELNMSSLELGDSALYFCATIKFGQSYEQYFGPGTRLTVT.